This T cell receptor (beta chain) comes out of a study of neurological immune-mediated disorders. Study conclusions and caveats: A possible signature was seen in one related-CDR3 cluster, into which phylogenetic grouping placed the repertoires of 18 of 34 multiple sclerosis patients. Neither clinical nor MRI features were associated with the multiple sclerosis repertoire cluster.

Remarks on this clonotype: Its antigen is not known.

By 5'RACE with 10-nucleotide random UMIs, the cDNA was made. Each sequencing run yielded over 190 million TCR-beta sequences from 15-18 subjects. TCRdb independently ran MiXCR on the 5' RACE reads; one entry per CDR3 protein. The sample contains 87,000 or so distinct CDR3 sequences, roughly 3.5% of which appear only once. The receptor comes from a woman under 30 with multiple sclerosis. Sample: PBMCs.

CDR3: CASSLGEGGNIQYF. The DNA of the CDR3 is TGTGCCAGCAGCTTAGGTGAAGGGGGCAACATTCAGTACTTC. The rearrangement links TRBV7-8 to TRBJ2-4; TRBD1 aligns across 7 bases. Unmatched junction bases numbered 4, after V lost 1 base and J lost 7 bases. Per the germline V gene, CDR1 is SGHVS and CDR2 is FQNEAQ. This CDR3 comprises 14 residues.